This TCR beta chain was profiled in a study of cytomegalovirus exposure and HLA in healthy donors. Study-wide background: Samples from HLA-typed donors yielded about 85 million unique TCRs in an early data release. Study-wide points: Among TCR beta chains, those listed as cytomegalovirus-associated numbered over 150. Reports state that TCR beta sequences accurately predicted most subjects' HLA-A and HLA-B alleles.

This PCR relied on a set of 60 Vbeta primers and 13 Jbeta primers. Sequencing was performed with immunoSEQ multiplex PCR; in TCRdb, only in-frame clones are kept and a portion is missing. The table has 130,000 to 150,000 clones, 70% to 80% seen once. Trimming stripped 4 bases from V and 0 bases from J, with 4 bases between. CDR1 is SGHTA, CDR2 FQGNSA, per germline. The length of the CDR3 is 12 residues. Worth noting for this clone: Its antigen is still unknown. This sample also contains other DNA sequences that code for the same CDR3.

Material: PBMCs. This sequence originates from a woman under 30 in good health and CMV-seropositive. The gene calls are TRBV7-2 and TRBJ2-7; D gene ambiguous. The CDR3 bases are TGTGCCAGCAGCTCGTACTCCTACGAGCAGTACTTC. This gives the protein CASSSYSYEQYF.